Following are 16 T cell receptor beta chains from one sample sequenced in a study of T-cell reconstitution after alpha-beta-depleted transplantation in children. A TCRbeta library incorporating unique molecular identifiers was prepared. TCRdb reprocessed the PCR reads via MiXCR and lists one record per CDR3 protein. The table includes approximately 70,000 distinct CDR3 sequences, roughly 4.5% detected once. The source was PBMCs, mostly from graft donor cells, collected 180 days after TCRalphabeta/CD19-depleted stem cell transplant. These receptors all stem from a boy under two years old who had a stem cell transplant for acute myeloid leukemia, so the T cells may come from the graft donor.

This clonotype was counted at least ten times. The V and J genes are TRBV19 and TRBJ1-2; D call uncertain. V shed 7 bases and J shed 4 bases, with 19 bases lying between them. The germline gives CDR1 LNHDA, CDR2 SQIVND (reference sequence). The CDR3 contains 15 residues. Written as DNA, the CDR3 is TGTGCCAGTACGGAACGCCGTTCCGGGATCTATGGCTACACCTTC. Its protein product is CASTERRSGIYGYTF.

This clonotype was seen at least ten times. The V and J genes are TRBV11-3 and TRBJ2-3; 9 bases fit TRBD1. Germline V lookup: CDR1 SGHNT, CDR2 YENEEA. The CDR3 is made up of 14 amino acids. J lost 5 bases, V lost 5 bases, and 5 bases had no gene match. The CDR3 here is CASSARQGGDTQYF. The CDR3 DNA sequence: TGTGCCAGCAGCGCCCGACAGGGGGGAGATACGCAGTATTTT.

There are many counts of this clonotype. This chain uses TRBV9 with TRBJ2-5, with TRBD2 matching over 9 bases. Germline-derived CDR1 and CDR2 are SGDLS and YYNGEE. This CDR3 has 16 residues. V dropped 1 base and J dropped 1; count of bases not matched to a gene: 5. The CDR3 protein is CASSVKAGGPQETQYF. The CDR3 DNA reads TGTGCCAGCAGCGTAAAAGCGGGGGGTCCCCAAGAGACCCAGTACTTC.

This clonotype has ten or more counts. V is TRBV12-3 or TRBV12-4 and J is TRBJ1-1, with no clear D. Trimming removed 5 bases from V and 1 base from J, with 8 bases in between. This CDR3 is built from 13 residues. The CDR3 sequence: CASSGIRNTEAFF. The CDR3 DNA reads TGTGCCAGCAGTGGGATACGGAACACTGAAGCTTTCTTT.

This clonotype was counted ten times or more. This chain links TRBV10-3 with TRBJ1-1; 9 bases map to TRBD1. This CDR3 contains 13 residues. V trimming: 6 bases; J trimming: 4 bases; junction bases outside the gene matches: 3. Germline V CDR1 and CDR2: ENHRY, SYGVKD. Here the CDR3 reads CAISTGGATEAFF. DNA of the CDR3: TGTGCCATCAGCACAGGGGGCGCCACTGAAGCTTTCTTT.

At least ten counts were recorded for this clonotype. The chain employs TRBV12-3 or TRBV12-4 and TRBJ1-5, with 8 bases fitting TRBD1. The CDR3 is made up of 14 amino acids. The V segment lost 6 bases and the J segment 1 base; nucleotides outside the gene matches: 2. CDR3 in amino acids: CASSRTGSNQPQHF. CDR3 bases: TGTGCCAGCAGCCGGACAGGGAGCAATCAGCCCCAGCATTTT.

Many counts were recorded for this clonotype. This chain joins TRBV11-2 and TRBJ2-5; possible D gene TRBD2, 6 bases. Germline CDR1 and CDR2: SGHAT and FQNNGV. Trimming left V 4 bases short and J 7 bases short, with 10 bases between. This CDR3 comprises 12 residues. The CDR3 sequence: CASSSLGGTQYF. In DNA, the CDR3 is TGTGCCAGCAGCTCGCTCGGGGGGACCCAGTACTTC.

This clonotype appeared many times. The V gene is TRBV29-1, the J gene TRBJ2-1, with a possible D match to TRBD2 (6 bases). Trimming removed 0 bases from V and 10 bases from J, with 13 bases in between. The CDR3 is 13 residues long. In germline, CDR1 is SQVTM, CDR2 ANQGSEA. CDR3: CSVEDWRAQEQFF. CDR3 nucleotides: TGCAGCGTTGAAGATTGGAGGGCTCAGGAGCAGTTCTTC.

The table lists this clonotype with many counts. V usage is TRBV5-1 and J usage is TRBJ2-6, with 8 bases matching TRBD1. Germline V gene sequence: CDR1 SGHRS, CDR2 YFSETQ. The CDR3 is 18 amino acids. V lost 4 bases, J lost 4 bases, and 13 bases stayed unmatched. The CDR3 loop reads CASSQRRQGADGANVLTF. The CDR3 nucleotides read TGCGCCAGCAGCCAGCGCCGCCAGGGGGCTGACGGGGCCAACGTCCTGACTTTC.

This clonotype occurred many times. This chain connects TRBV20-1 to TRBJ2-1; 11 bases match TRBD2. After removal of 2 bases from V and 3 bases from J, the junction contained 3 bases not matched to a gene. Germline V gene sequence: CDR1 DFQATT, CDR2 SNEGSKA (reference sequence). This CDR3 has 15 amino acids. CDR3: CSARIAGGHYNEQFF. CDR3 DNA: TGCAGTGCTAGAATAGCGGGGGGGCACTACAATGAGCAGTTCTTC.

This clonotype was seen repeatedly, ten times or more. The rearrangement uses TRBV20-1 and TRBJ2-3; D is unresolved. From germline, CDR1 is DFQATT and CDR2 SNEGSKA (reference sequence). The CDR3 has 15 amino acids. The germline V and J ends were trimmed by 3 bases and 5 bases, with 18 bases remaining between them. In DNA, the CDR3 is TGCAGTGCTAGTACGGCAGGCCCCATCAAAGATACGCAGTATTTT. The encoded protein is CSASTAGPIKDTQYF.

This clonotype was found many times. The chain couples TRBV4-2 to TRBJ2-3; 11 positions match TRBD2. Trimming at V came to 1 base and at J to 2 bases, leaving 2 bases not matched to a gene. The CDR3 sequence is 16 residues long. In germline, CDR1 is LGHNA, CDR2 YNFKEQ. The DNA for the CDR3 is TGTGCCAGCAGCCAAGTTAGCGGGGGGGCCACAGATACGCAGTATTTT. It yields the protein CASSQVSGGATDTQYF.

This clonotype was seen at least ten times. V usage is TRBV18 and J usage is TRBJ2-1; D is tentatively TRBD1 or TRBD2 (5 bases each). This CDR3 has 14 residues. Trimming removed 3 bases at V and 5 bases at J, with 11 bases between. The germline gives CDR1 KGHSH, CDR2 LQKENI. The CDR3 reads CASSPGGGHNEQFF. CDR3 in DNA: TGTGCCAGCTCACCCGGTGGGGGTCACAATGAGCAGTTCTTC.

The sample holds many counts of this clonotype. The chain has TRBV27 and TRBJ2-1; 15 bases agree with TRBD2. The ends lost 3 bases at V and 10 bases at J; junction bases unmatched: 4. The CDR3 is 15 amino acids. Per germline, CDR1 MNHEY and CDR2 SMNVEV (reference sequence). The CDR3 loop is CASSLVGLAGGEQFF. As DNA, the CDR3 is TGTGCCAGCAGTTTGGTGGGACTAGCGGGGGGAGAGCAGTTCTTC.

The J gene is TRBJ2-5, the V gene TRBV20-1, with 8 bases aligning to TRBD2. V dropped 0 bases and J dropped 2; count of bases not matched to a gene: 8. This CDR3 is built from 16 residues. Germline loops: CDR1 DFQATT, CDR2 SNEGSKA (reference sequence). This CDR3 is CSARDASGGRQETQYF. CDR3 DNA: TGCAGTGCTAGAGATGCGAGCGGGGGCCGTCAAGAGACCCAGTACTTC.

The sample holds many counts of this clonotype. V gene TRBV20-1 combines with J gene TRBJ2-7; TRBD1 might be the D (5 bases). The CDR3 loop spans 13 amino acids. Trimming removed 3 bases from V and 2 bases from J, with 11 bases in between. Germline CDR1 reads DFQATT; CDR2 reads SNEGSKA (reference sequence). The CDR3 bases are TGCAGTGCTAGGGGGCTAGGGACCTACGAGCAGTACTTC. This codes for CSARGLGTYEQYF.